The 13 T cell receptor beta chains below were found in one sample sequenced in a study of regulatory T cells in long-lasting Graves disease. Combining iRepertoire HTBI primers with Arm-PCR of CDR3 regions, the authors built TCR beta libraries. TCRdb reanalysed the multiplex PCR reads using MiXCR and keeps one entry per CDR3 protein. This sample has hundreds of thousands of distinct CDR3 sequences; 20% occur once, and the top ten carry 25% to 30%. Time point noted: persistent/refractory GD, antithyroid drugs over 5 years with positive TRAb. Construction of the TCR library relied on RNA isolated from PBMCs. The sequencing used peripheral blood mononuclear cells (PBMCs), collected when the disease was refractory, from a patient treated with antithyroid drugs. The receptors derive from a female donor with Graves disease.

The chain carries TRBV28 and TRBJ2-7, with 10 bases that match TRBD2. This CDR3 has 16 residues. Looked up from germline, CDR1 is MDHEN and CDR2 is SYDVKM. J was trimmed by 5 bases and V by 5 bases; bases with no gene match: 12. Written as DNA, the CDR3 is TGTGCCAGCAGTCCGCCTCCTGCTAGCGGGAGAAACGAGCAGTACTTC. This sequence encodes CASSPPPASGRNEQYF.

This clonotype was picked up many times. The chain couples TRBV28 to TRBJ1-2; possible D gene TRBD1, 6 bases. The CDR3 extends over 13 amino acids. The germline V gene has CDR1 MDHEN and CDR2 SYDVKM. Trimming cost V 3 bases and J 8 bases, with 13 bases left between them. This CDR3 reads CASSFQNRVGYTF. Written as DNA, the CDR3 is TGTGCCAGCAGTTTCCAAAACAGGGTCGGCTACACCTTC.

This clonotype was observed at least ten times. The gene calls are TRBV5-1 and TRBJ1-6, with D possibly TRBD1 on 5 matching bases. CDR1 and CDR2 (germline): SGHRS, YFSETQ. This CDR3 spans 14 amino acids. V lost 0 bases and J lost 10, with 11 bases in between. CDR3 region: CASSLEGDESPLHF. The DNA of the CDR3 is TGCGCCAGCAGCTTGGAAGGGGACGAGTCACCCCTCCACTTT.

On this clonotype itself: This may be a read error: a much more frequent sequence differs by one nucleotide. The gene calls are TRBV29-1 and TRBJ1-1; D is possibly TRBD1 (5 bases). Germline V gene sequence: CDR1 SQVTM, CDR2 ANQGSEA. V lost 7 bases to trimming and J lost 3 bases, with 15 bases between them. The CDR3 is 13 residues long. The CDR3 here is CSARITGDTEAFF. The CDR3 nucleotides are TGCAGCGCACGAATAACGGGGGACACTGAAGCTTTCTTT. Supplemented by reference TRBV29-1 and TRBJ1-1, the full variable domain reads SAVISQKPSRDICQRGTSLTIQCQVDSQVTMMFWYRQQPGQSLTLIATANQGSEATYESGFVIDKFPISRPNLTFSTLTVSNMSPEDSSIYLCSARITGDTEAFFGQGTRLTVV.

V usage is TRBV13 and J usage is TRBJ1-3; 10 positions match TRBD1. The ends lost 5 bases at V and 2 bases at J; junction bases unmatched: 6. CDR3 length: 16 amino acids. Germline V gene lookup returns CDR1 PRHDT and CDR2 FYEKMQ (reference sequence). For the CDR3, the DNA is TGTGCCAGCAGCCTCTGGGACAGGGGAACTGGAAACACCATATATTTT. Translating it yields CASSLWDRGTGNTIYF.

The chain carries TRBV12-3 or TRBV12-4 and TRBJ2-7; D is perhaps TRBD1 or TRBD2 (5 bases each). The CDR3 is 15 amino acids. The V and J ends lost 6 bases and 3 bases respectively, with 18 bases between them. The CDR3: CASSRTGTPVYEQYF. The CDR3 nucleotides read TGTGCCAGCAGCCGCACCGGGACCCCAGTCTACGAGCAGTACTTC.

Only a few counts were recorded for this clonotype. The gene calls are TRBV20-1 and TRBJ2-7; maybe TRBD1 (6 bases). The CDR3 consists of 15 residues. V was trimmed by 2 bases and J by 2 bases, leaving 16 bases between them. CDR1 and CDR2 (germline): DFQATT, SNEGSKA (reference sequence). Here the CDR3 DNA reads TGCAGTGCTAGATCCCCTGGGACATCAACCTACGAGCAGTACTTC. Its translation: CSARSPGTSTYEQYF.

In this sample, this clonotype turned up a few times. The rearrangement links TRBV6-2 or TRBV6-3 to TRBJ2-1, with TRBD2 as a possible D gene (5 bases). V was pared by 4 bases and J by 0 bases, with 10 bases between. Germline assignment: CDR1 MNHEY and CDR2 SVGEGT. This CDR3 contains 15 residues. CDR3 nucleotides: TGTGCCAGCAGTTCCGGGATTAGCTCCTACAATGAGCAGTTCTTC. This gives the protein CASSSGISSYNEQFF.

The DNA of the CDR3 is TGTGCCAGCAGCCTGACCCTCGACAGGCGCAATCAGCCCCAGCATTTT. Translated, it gives CASSLTLDRRNQPQHF. The chain links TRBV28 to TRBJ1-5, with a weak D call TRBD1 (6 bases). The germline V and J ends were trimmed by 6 bases and 2 bases, with 17 bases remaining between them. The germline gives CDR1 MDHEN, CDR2 SYDVKM. This CDR3 is 16 amino acids long. The whole variable domain, filled in from reference TRBV28 and TRBJ1-5, reads DVKVTQSSRYLVKRTGEKVFLECVQDMDHENMFWYRQDPGLGLRLIYFSYDVKMKEKGDIPEGYSVSREKKERFSLILESASTNQTSMYLCASSLTLDRRNQPQHFGDGTRLSIL.

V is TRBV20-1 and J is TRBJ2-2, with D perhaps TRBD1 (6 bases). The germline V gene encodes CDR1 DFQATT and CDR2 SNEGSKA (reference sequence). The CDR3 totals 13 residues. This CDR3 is CSEQGGNTGELFF. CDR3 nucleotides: TGCAGCGAACAAGGGGGAAACACCGGGGAGCTGTTTTTT.

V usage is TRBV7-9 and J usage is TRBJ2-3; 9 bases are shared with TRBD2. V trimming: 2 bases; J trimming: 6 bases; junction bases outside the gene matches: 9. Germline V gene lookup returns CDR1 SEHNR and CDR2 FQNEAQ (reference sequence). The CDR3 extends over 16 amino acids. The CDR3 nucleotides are TGTGCCAGCAGCTTAAATGCGGGAGGGCCCATCGATACGCAGTATTTT. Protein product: CASSLNAGGPIDTQYF.

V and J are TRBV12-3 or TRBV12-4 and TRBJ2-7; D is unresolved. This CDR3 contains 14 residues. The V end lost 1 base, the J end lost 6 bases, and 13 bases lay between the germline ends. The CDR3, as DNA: TGTGCCAGCAGTTTAGGCTACTCCCCACCCGAGCAGTACTTC. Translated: CASSLGYSPPEQYF.

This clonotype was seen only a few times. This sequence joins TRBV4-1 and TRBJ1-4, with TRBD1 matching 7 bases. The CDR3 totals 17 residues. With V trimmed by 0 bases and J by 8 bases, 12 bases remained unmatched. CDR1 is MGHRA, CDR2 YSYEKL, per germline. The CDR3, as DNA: TGCGCCAGCAGCCAAGATCGATATATCAGGGGGGGGGAAAAACTGTTTTTT. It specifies CASSQDRYIRGGEKLFF.